These T cell receptor beta chains were read from a single sample in a study of beta chain features in type 1 diabetes. Using immunoSEQ multiplex PCR, the repertoire was profiled, and TCRdb retains in-frame clones only, with some absent. The sample includes about 930,000 clones, about a sixth seen only once; the top ten take about 0.025%. Input material: naive CD4+ T cells from blood. All receptors derive from a woman under 30 in good health. The CDR3 runs from the conserved cysteine through the conserved F or W. Fields, in order: V gene, CDR3 length, D gene, clone size, J gene, CDR3 protein, CDR3 DNA. The D gene is left open where the match is weak. For some rows the clone size is stated as once, few or many, or as a class when expanded; others skip it.

TRBV18	16	.	few	TRBJ2-2	CASSPPSQGKAGELFF	TGTGCCAGCTCACCACCCTCCCAGGGGAAGGCCGGGGAGCTGTTTTTT
TRBV15	15	.	few	TRBJ2-2	CATSRQGANTGELFF	TGTGCCACCAGCAGACAGGGAGCGAACACCGGGGAGCTGTTTTTT
TRBV19	17	.	few	TRBJ1-5	CASSMPGARDSNQPQHF	TGTGCCAGTAGTATGCCAGGGGCGCGGGATAGCAATCAGCCCCAGCATTTT
TRBV4-3	15	TRBD2	.	TRBJ2-5	CASSQIGGGSETQYF	TGCGCCAGCAGCCAAATAGGCGGGGGGAGCGAGACCCAGTACTTC
TRBV5-8	13	.	few	TRBJ1-4	CASSFQGDEKLFF	TGTGCCAGCAGCTTCCAGGGCGATGAAAAACTGTTTTTT
TRBV7-9	17	TRBD1	few	TRBJ2-1	CASSLESGRRQGVIQFF	TGTGCCAGCAGCTTAGAGTCTGGTAGGAGACAGGGGGTGATCCAGTTCTTC
TRBV29-1	13	.	few	TRBJ1-1	CSVNNLLRTEAFF	TGCAGCGTTAACAACCTACTCAGAACTGAAGCTTTCTTT
TRBV10-3	15	TRBD1	few	TRBJ2-3	CAISDTGVRTDTQYF	TGTGCCATCAGTGATACAGGGGTGCGCACAGATACGCAGTATTTT
TRBV7-9	14	.	.	TRBJ2-7	CASSYRDGPYEQYF	TGTGCCAGCAGCTACCGGGACGGTCCCTACGAGCAGTACTTC
TRBV9	15	.	few	TRBJ2-3	CASSVAPGGTDTQYF	TGTGCCAGCAGCGTAGCGCCTGGGGGCACAGATACGCAGTATTTT
TRBV28	11	.	.	TRBJ2-7	CASSQNYEQYF	TGTGCCAGCAGTCAGAATTACGAGCAGTACTTC
TRBV2	13	TRBD2	.	TRBJ2-5	CASSGPLSGVQYF	TGTGCCAGCAGTGGGCCTTTGAGCGGGGTCCAGTACTTC
TRBV9	15	.	few	TRBJ1-6	CASSSSWGWGSPLHF	TGTGCCAGCAGCTCAAGCTGGGGGTGGGGATCACCCCTCCACTTT
TRBV15	14	.	few	TRBJ1-2	CATSRDTANYGYTF	TGTGCCACCAGCAGAGATACGGCTAACTATGGCTACACCTTC
TRBV18	12	.	.	TRBJ2-3	CASSPEPDTQYF	TGTGCCAGCTCACCTGAGCCAGATACGCAGTATTTT
TRBV5-1	12	.	.	TRBJ2-1	CASSGSYNEQFF	TGCGCCAGCAGCGGGAGCTACAATGAGCAGTTCTTC
TRBV18	13	.	.	TRBJ1-1	CASSPSGHTEAFF	TGTGCCAGCTCACCATCAGGGCACACTGAAGCTTTCTTT
TRBV28	15	.	.	TRBJ2-2	CASSSSWADTGELFF	TGTGCCAGCAGTTCCTCTTGGGCGGACACCGGGGAGCTGTTTTTT
TRBV18	14	.	few	TRBJ2-3	CASSPDSPTDTQYF	TGTGCCAGCTCACCGGACAGTCCCACAGATACGCAGTATTTT
TRBV7-2	13	.	few	TRBJ2-5	CASSLDREETQYF	TGTGCCAGCAGCTTAGACAGGGAAGAGACCCAGTACTTC
TRBV5-1	16	.	few	TRBJ2-1	CASSFQGSNSYNEQFF	TGCGCCAGCAGCTTCCAGGGTAGCAACTCCTACAATGAGCAGTTCTTC
TRBV10-3	13	.	few	TRBJ2-1	CASSRTLRKEQFF	TGTGCCAGCAGTCGCACATTGCGGAAAGAGCAGTTCTTC
TRBV28	16	.	few	TRBJ1-1	CASSKVPQGGSTEAFF	TGTGCCAGCAGCAAGGTCCCCCAGGGCGGGAGCACTGAAGCTTTCTTT
TRBV6-5	12	.	few	TRBJ2-5	CASRGFGETQYF	TGTGCCAGCAGGGGTTTCGGAGAGACCCAGTACTTC
TRBV7-2	15	.	few	TRBJ1-2	CASSAAGTLFYGYTF	TGTGCCAGCAGCGCGGCAGGGACCCTCTTCTATGGCTACACCTTC
TRBV29-1	13	.	few	TRBJ2-1	CSVEDGRKGEQFF	TGCAGCGTTGAAGACGGTCGGAAGGGGGAGCAGTTCTTC
TRBV2	12	.	few	TRBJ2-7	CASSENSGEQYF	TGTGCCAGCAGTGAAAATAGCGGCGAGCAGTACTTC
TRBV28	14	.	few	TRBJ2-7	CASSLFRGPWEQYF	TGTGCCAGCAGTTTATTCAGGGGTCCGTGGGAGCAGTACTTC
TRBV7-2	15	.	.	TRBJ2-2	CASSPQGSNTGELFF	TGTGCCAGCAGCCCGCAGGGGTCGAACACCGGGGAGCTGTTTTTT
TRBV7-3	15	TRBD1	.	TRBJ2-2	CASSLMGQGAGELFF	TGTGCCAGCAGCTTAATGGGCCAGGGGGCCGGGGAGCTGTTTTTT
TRBV18	14	.	.	TRBJ1-2	CASSTEQATYGYTF	TGTGCCAGCTCAACCGAACAGGCGACCTATGGCTACACCTTC
TRBV10-3	15	TRBD2	.	TRBJ2-2	CAISPGLPNTGELFF	TGTGCCATCAGTCCGGGACTACCGAACACCGGGGAGCTGTTTTTT
TRBV19	14	.	.	TRBJ1-2	CASSIGARGYGYTF	TGTGCCAGTAGTATCGGGGCGAGAGGCTATGGCTACACCTTC
TRBV7-2	15	TRBD2	.	TRBJ2-5	CASSLASGRSETQYF	TGTGCCAGCAGCTTAGCTAGCGGGAGGTCAGAAACCCAGTACTTC
TRBV7-3	15	.	.	TRBJ2-1	CASSLRAVGYNEQFF	TGTGCCAGCAGCTTACGAGCGGTGGGCTACAATGAGCAGTTCTTC
TRBV29-1	14	.	few	TRBJ2-4	CSVVPDLAKNIQYF	TGCAGCGTTGTACCGGACCTAGCCAAAAACATTCAGTACTTC
TRBV6-1	14	.	few	TRBJ2-7	CASSDSGGRYEQYF	TGTGCCAGCAGTGACTCCGGGGGTAGGTACGAGCAGTACTTC
TRBV28	14	.	few	TRBJ1-1	CASRSQQRSTEAFF	TGTGCCAGCAGAAGTCAACAGAGATCCACTGAAGCTTTCTTT
TRBV7-2	13	.	.	TRBJ2-6	CASSTQGPHVLTF	TGTGCCAGCAGCACCCAGGGGCCCCACGTCCTGACTTTC
TRBV6-5	15	.	.	TRBJ2-3	CASSTLERGTDTQYF	TGTGCCAGCAGTACCTTGGAGAGGGGCACAGATACGCAGTATTTT
TRBV9	16	TRBD2	.	TRBJ2-1	CASSSGSGSSYNEQFF	TGTGCCAGCAGCTCCGGTAGCGGGAGTTCCTACAATGAGCAGTTCTTC
TRBV7-2	14	.	.	TRBJ2-7	CASSLEAATYEQYF	TGTGCCAGCAGCTTAGAAGCGGCCACCTACGAGCAGTACTTC
TRBV4-3	15	.	.	TRBJ1-5	CASSPGGTSNQPQHF	TGCGCCAGCAGCCCCGGGGGGACTAGCAATCAGCCCCAGCATTTT
TRBV19	15	.	.	TRBJ2-4	CASSTPQGTKNIQYF	TGTGCCAGTAGTACCCCTCAGGGAACCAAAAACATTCAGTACTTC
TRBV6-5	15	TRBD2	.	TRBJ2-7	CASRAYSGSIYEQYF	TGTGCCAGCAGAGCTTATAGCGGGAGTATCTACGAGCAGTACTTC
TRBV29-1	13	TRBD2	few	TRBJ2-1	CSGRTSGTNEQFF	TGCAGCGGCCGGACTAGCGGGACCAATGAGCAGTTCTTC
TRBV2	14	TRBD1	.	TRBJ2-5	CASSRDSIQETQYF	TGTGCCAGCAGCAGGGACAGTATCCAAGAGACCCAGTACTTC
TRBV5-1	15	TRBD2	.	TRBJ2-7	CASSAGGTRNYEQYF	TGCGCCAGCAGCGCCGGCGGGACTAGAAACTACGAGCAGTACTTC
TRBV19	16	.	few	TRBJ2-3	CASSGKQGKSTDTQYF	TGTGCCAGTAGTGGAAAACAGGGAAAAAGCACAGATACGCAGTATTTT
TRBV6-6	15	.	.	TRBJ2-7	CASSYLGQNPYEQYF	TGTGCCAGCAGTTACTTAGGACAGAATCCCTACGAGCAGTACTTC
TRBV9	14	.	few	TRBJ2-2	CASTGQTNTGELFF	TGTGCCAGCACAGGACAGACGAACACCGGGGAGCTGTTTTTT
TRBV2	16	TRBD2	.	TRBJ2-1	CASSEEGGRAHNEQFF	TGTGCCAGCAGTGAAGAGGGCGGGAGGGCCCACAATGAGCAGTTCTTC
TRBV7-8	15	TRBD2	few	TRBJ2-7	CASSYTSGSTYEQYF	TGTGCCAGCAGCTACACTAGCGGGAGTACCTACGAGCAGTACTTC
TRBV28	13	.	.	TRBJ1-2	CASSLSRNYGYTF	TGTGCCAGCAGTTTAAGCCGAAACTATGGCTACACCTTC
TRBV25-1	14	.	few	TRBJ2-2	CASNRGGSTGELFF	TGTGCCAGCAATAGGGGGGGCTCCACCGGGGAGCTGTTTTTT
TRBV28	13	.	.	TRBJ2-7	CASSAGTPYEQYF	TGTGCCAGCAGTGCAGGGACACCCTACGAGCAGTACTTC
TRBV4-2	16	TRBD1	.	TRBJ2-5	CASSQPGTGGLQTQYF	TGTGCCAGCAGCCAGCCCGGGACAGGGGGCTTGCAGACCCAGTACTTC
TRBV7-9	15	.	.	TRBJ2-3	CASSLLARSADTQYF	TGTGCCAGCAGCTTACTGGCGCGGAGTGCAGATACGCAGTATTTT
TRBV5-1	14	.	.	TRBJ2-5	CASSLGDYQETQYF	TGCGCCAGCAGCTTGGGGGATTATCAAGAGACCCAGTACTTC